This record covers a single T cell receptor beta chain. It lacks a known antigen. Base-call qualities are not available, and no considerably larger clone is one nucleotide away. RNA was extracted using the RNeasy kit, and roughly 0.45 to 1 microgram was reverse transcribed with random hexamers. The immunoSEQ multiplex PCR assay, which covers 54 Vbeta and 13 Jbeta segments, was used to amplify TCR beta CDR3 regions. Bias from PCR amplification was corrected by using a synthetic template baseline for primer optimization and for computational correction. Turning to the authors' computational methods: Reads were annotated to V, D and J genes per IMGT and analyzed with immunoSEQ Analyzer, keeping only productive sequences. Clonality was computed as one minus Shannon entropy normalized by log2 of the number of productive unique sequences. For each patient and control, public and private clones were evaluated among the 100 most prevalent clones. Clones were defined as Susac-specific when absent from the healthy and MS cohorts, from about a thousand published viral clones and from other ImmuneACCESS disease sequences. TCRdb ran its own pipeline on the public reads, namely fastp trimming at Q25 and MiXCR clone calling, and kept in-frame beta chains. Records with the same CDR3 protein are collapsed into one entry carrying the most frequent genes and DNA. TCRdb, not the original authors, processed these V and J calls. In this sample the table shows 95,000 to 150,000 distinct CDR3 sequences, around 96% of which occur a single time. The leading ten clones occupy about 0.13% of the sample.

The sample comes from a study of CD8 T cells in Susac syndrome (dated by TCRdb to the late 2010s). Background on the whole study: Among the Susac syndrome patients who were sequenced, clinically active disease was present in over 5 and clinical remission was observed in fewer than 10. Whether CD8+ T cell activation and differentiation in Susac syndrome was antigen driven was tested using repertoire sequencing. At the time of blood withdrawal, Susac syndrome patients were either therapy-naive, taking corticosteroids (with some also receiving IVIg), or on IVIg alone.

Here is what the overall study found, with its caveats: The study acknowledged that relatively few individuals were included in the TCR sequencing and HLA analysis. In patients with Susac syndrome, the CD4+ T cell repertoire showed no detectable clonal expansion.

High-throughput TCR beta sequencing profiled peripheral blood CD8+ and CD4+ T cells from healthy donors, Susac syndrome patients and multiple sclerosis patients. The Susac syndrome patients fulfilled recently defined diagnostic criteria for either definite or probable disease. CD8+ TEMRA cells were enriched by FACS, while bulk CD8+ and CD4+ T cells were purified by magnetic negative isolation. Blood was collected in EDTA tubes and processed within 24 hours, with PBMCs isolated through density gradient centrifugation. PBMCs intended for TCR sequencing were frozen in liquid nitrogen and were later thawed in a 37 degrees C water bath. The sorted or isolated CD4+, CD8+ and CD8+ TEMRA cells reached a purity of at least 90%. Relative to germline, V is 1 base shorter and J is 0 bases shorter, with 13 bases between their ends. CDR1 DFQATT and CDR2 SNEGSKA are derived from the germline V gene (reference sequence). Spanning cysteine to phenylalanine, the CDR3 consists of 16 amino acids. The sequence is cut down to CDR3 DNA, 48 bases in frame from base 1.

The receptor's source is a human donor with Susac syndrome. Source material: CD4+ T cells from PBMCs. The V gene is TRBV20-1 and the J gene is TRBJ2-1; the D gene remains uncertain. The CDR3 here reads CSARGGKKDSYNEQFF. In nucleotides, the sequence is TGCAGTGCTAGAGGGGGAAAGAAAGACTCCTACAATGAGCAGTTCTTC.